These 9 T cell receptor beta chains share one sample of origin, sequenced in a study of human T cells and chemical hapten exposure. Described time point: patch test 1, 2 weeks after DPC sensitization. Described treatment: therapeutic diphenylcyclopropenone sensitization with weekly scalp DPC. TCRdb fed the RACE reads into MiXCR, producing one record per CDR3 protein. The table has around 77,000 distinct CDR3 sequences, 9.8% seen once; the top ten hold 3.3%. The sample in question was whole blood, obtained in connection with sensitization to the hapten diphenylcyclopropenone (DPC). The receptors here all came from a woman aged 35 to 49 with alopecia areata. Some clones in this sample may be carry-over from other donors' samples.

The sample holds many counts of this clonotype. The chain has TRBV20-1 and TRBJ2-3; tentatively, D is TRBD1 or TRBD2 (5 bases each). The CDR3 extends over 16 amino acids. V gave up 3 bases and J gave up 1 base, with 17 bases separating them. Germline V gene lookup returns CDR1 DFQATT and CDR2 SNEGSKA (reference sequence). The CDR3 loop is CSASGAYFGGTDTQYF. CDR3 sequence (DNA): TGCAGTGCTAGCGGGGCGTATTTTGGGGGCACAGATACGCAGTATTTT.

This clonotype showed up many times. J is TRBJ2-4 and V is TRBV20-1; TRBD2 aligns across 7 bases. The CDR3 contains 14 residues. Trimming removed 5 bases from V and 6 bases from J; junction bases left unmatched: 10. Germline-derived CDR1 and CDR2 are DFQATT and SNEGSKA (reference sequence). In DNA form, the CDR3 reads TGCAGTGCTCACACGACTGGCGGGGGAAACATTCAGTACTTC. As protein: CSAHTTGGGNIQYF.

This clonotype was seen only a few times. The genes are TRBV6-1 and TRBJ2-5; 10 positions match TRBD2. The V gene's germline CDR1 is MNHNS and CDR2 SASEGT. V shed 5 bases and J 0 bases; nucleotides not matched to a gene: 3. The CDR3 consists of 15 residues. CDR3 nucleotides: TGTGCCAGCAGTCCCCTAGCGGGAGACCAAGAGACCCAGTACTTC. Amino acid sequence: CASSPLAGDQETQYF.

This clonotype was detected ten times or more. J is TRBJ2-3 and V is TRBV3-1; D unclear. The CDR3 contains 14 residues. Germline V CDR1 and CDR2: LGHDT, YNNKEL (reference sequence). Deletions cut 1 base from V and 3 bases from J, with 8 bases between. The CDR3 sequence: CASSQGPGTDTQYF. CDR3 sequence (DNA): TGTGCCAGCAGCCAAGGGCCCGGAACAGATACGCAGTATTTT.

This clonotype was observed at least ten times. The chain employs TRBV7-3 and TRBJ2-1; 11 bases line up with TRBD2. Germline trimming cut 3 bases from V and 8 bases from J; bases unmatched to any gene: 9. The CDR3 length is 16 residues. The germline V gene has CDR1 SGHTA and CDR2 FQGTGA. CDR3: CASSFGHSGGAYEQFF. CDR3 nucleotide sequence: TGTGCCAGCAGCTTCGGTCATAGCGGGGGGGCGTATGAGCAGTTCTTC.

This clonotype was recorded many times. The rearrangement joins TRBV15 to TRBJ1-2, with D maybe TRBD1 (6 bases). The germline V and J ends were trimmed by 3 bases and 4 bases, with 24 bases remaining between them. The germline gives CDR1 LNHNV, CDR2 YYDKDF (reference sequence). The CDR3 is made up of 18 amino acids. The CDR3 coding sequence is TGTGCCACCAGCAGGGCCAGACAGGCCACTATGGACATCTATGGCTACACCTTC. Its translation: CATSRARQATMDIYGYTF.

The gene calls are TRBV12-3 or TRBV12-4 and TRBJ2-4; TRBD1 aligns across 8 bases. The J segment lost 9 bases and the V segment lost 5 bases, leaving 9 bases of the junction unmatched. This CDR3 contains 14 residues. The CDR3 loop is CASSPTHRGAIQYF. The CDR3 DNA follows: TGTGCCAGCAGTCCGACCCACAGGGGGGCCATTCAGTACTTC.

The chain is built from TRBV18 and TRBJ2-7; 9 bases fit TRBD1. Trimming cost V 8 bases and J 1 base; bases outside gene matches: 6. Per germline, CDR1 KGHSH and CDR2 LQKENI. CDR3 length: 14 amino acids. The CDR3: CASPGTGTSYEQYF. Here the CDR3 DNA reads TGTGCCAGCCCCGGGACAGGGACGTCCTACGAGCAGTACTTC. The full variable domain, its missing parts supplied by reference TRBV18 and TRBJ2-7, is NAGVMQNPRHLVRRRGQEARLRCSPMKGHSHVYWYRQLPEEGLKFMVYLQKENIIDESGMPKERFSAEFPKEGPSILRIQQVVRGDSAAYFCASPGTGTSYEQYFGPGTRLTVT.

The rearrangement joins TRBV12-3 or TRBV12-4 to TRBJ1-1; D is perhaps TRBD1 (6 bases). V shed 6 bases and J shed 7 bases, with 21 bases lying between them. The CDR3 covers 15 residues. The CDR3 bases are TGTGCCAGCAGCCCTAGGGAGGTCCGAGGGGGTGAAGCTTTCTTT. Translated, it gives CASSPREVRGGEAFF.